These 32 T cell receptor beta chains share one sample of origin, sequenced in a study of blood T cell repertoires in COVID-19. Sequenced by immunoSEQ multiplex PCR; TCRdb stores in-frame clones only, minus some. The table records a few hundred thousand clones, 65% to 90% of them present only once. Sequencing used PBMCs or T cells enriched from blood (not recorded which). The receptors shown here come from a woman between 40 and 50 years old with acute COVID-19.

The CDR3 coding sequence is TGTGCCAGCAGCTCCAGGGGGCACAATCAGCCCCAGCATTTT. As protein: CASSSRGHNQPQHF. The V gene is TRBV7-6, the J gene TRBJ1-5; 8 nucleotides line up with TRBD1. There are 14 residues in the CDR3. V was clipped by 4 bases and J by 3 bases; unmatched bases: 2. In germline, CDR1 is SGHVS, CDR2 FNYEAQ.

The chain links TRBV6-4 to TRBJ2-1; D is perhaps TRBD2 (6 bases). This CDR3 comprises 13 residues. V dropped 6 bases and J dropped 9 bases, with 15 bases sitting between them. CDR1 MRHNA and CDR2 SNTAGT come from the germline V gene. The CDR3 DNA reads TGTGCCAGCAGGACCTACTCCGGGAGTGAGCAGTTCTTC. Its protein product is CASRTYSGSEQFF.

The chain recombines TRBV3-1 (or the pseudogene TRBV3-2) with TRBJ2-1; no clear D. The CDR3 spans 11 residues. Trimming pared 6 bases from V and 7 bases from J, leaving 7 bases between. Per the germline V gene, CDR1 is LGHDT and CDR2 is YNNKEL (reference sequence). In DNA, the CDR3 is TGTGCCAGCAGTCTAGTTAATGAGCAGTTCTTC. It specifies CASSLVNEQFF.

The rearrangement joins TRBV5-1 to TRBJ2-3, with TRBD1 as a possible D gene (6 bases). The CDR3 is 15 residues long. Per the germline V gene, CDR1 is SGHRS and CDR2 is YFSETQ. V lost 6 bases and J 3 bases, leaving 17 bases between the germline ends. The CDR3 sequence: CASTPTTRGTDTQYF. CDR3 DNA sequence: TGCGCCAGCACCCCTACTACGAGGGGGACAGATACGCAGTATTTT.

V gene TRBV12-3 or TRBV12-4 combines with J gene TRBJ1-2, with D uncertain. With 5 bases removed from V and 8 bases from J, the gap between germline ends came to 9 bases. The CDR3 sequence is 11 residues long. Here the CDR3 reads CASSPGWGYTF. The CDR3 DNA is TGTGCCAGCAGTCCCGGTTGGGGCTACACCTTC.

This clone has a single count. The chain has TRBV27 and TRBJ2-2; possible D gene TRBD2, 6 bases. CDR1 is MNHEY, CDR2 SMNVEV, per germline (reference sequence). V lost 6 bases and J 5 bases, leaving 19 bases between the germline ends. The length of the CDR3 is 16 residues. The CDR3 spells CASRGLWGVGTGELFF. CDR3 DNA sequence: TGTGCCAGCAGAGGGCTCTGGGGGGTGGGAACCGGGGAGCTGTTTTTT.

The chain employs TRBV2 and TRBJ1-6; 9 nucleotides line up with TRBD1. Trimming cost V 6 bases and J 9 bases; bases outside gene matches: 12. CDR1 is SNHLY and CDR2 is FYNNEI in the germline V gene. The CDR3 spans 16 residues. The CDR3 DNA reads TGTGCCAGCAGGGAACCCGGGACAGGGCATGGTTCACCCCTCCACTTT. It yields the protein CASREPGTGHGSPLHF.

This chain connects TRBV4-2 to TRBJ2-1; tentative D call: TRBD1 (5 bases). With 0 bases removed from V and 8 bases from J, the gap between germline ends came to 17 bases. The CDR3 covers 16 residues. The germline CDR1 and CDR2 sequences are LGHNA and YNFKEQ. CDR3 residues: CASSQEPGQGWDEQFF. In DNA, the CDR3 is TGTGCCAGCAGCCAAGAACCCGGGCAGGGATGGGATGAGCAGTTCTTC.

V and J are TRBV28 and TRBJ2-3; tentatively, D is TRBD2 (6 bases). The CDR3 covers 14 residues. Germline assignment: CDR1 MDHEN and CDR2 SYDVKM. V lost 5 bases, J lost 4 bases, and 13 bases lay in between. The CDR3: CASSPRGVSDTQYF. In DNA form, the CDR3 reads TGTGCCAGCAGTCCGCGGGGAGTTTCAGATACGCAGTATTTT.

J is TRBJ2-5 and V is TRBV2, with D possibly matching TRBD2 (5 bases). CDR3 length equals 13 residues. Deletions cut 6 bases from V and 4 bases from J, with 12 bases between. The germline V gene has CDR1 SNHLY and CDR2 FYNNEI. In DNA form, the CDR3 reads TGTGCCAGCAGACGGTTCGGGGTAGAGACCCAGTACTTC. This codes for CASRRFGVETQYF. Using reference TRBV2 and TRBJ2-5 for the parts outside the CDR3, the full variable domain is EPEVTQTPSHQVTQMGQEVILRCVPISNHLYFYWYRQILGQKVEFLVSFYNNEISEKSEIFDDQFSVERPDGSNFTLKIRSTKLEDSAMYFCASRRFGVETQYFGPGTRLLVL.

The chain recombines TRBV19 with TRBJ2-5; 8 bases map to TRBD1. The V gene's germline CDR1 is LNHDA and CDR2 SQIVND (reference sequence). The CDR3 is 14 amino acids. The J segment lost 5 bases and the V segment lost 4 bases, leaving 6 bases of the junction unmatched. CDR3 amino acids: CASSSGQGFETQYF. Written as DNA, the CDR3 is TGTGCCAGTAGTAGTGGACAGGGATTTGAGACCCAGTACTTC.

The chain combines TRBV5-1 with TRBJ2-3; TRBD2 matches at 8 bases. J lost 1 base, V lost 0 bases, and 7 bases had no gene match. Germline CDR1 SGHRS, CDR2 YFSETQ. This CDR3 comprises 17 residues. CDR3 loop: CASSLESSGGRTDTQYF. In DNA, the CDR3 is TGCGCCAGCAGCTTGGAGTCGAGCGGGGGTCGCACAGATACGCAGTATTTT.

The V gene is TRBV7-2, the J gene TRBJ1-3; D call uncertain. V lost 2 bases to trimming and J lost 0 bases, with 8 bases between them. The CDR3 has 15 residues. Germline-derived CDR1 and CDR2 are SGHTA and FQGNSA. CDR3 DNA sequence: TGTGCCAGCAGCTTACGTCCGAGCTCTGGAAACACCATATATTTT. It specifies CASSLRPSSGNTIYF.

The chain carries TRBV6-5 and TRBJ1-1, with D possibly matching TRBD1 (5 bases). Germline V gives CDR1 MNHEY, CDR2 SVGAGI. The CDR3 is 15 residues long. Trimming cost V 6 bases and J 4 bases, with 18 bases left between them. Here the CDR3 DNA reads TGTGCCAGCAGATACCCGACAGATTGGGGCACTGAAGCTTTCTTT. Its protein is CASRYPTDWGTEAFF.

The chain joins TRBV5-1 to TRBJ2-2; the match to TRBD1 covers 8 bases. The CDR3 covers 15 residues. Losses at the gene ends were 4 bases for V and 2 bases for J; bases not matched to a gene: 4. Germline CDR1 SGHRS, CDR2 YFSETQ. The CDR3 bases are TGCGCCAGCAGCCCGGCAGGGGGCAACACCGGGGAGCTGTTTTTT. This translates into CASSPAGGNTGELFF.

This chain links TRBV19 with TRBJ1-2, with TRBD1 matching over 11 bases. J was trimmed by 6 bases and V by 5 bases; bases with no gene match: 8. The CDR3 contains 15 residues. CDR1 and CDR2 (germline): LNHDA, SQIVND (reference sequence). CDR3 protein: CASSGQGANVDGYTF. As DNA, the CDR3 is TGTGCCAGTAGTGGACAGGGGGCAAATGTAGATGGCTACACCTTC.

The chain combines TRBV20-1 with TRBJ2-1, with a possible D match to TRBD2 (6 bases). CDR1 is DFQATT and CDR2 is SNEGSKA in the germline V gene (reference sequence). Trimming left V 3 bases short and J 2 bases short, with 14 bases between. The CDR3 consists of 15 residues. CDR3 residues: CSASPLRRAYNEQFF. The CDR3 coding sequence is TGCAGTGCTAGTCCCCTCCGGAGGGCCTACAATGAGCAGTTCTTC.

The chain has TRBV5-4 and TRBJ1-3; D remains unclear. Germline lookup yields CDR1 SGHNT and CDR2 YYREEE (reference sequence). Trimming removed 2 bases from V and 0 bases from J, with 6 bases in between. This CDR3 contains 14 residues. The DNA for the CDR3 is TGTGCCAGCAGCTTTGGCCCCTCTGGAAACACCATATATTTT. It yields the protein CASSFGPSGNTIYF.

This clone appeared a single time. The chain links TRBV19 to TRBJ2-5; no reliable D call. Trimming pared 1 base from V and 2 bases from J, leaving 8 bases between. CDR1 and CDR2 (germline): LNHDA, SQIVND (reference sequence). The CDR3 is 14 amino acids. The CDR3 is CASSIGSRQETQYF. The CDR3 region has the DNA TGTGCCAGTAGTATAGGTAGCAGACAAGAGACCCAGTACTTC.

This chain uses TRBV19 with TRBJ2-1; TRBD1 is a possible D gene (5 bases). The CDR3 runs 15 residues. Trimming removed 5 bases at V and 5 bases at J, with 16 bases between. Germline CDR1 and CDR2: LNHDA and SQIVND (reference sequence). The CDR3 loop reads CASSSTDRTNNEQFF. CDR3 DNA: TGTGCCAGTAGTTCGACTGACCGGACAAACAATGAGCAGTTCTTC.

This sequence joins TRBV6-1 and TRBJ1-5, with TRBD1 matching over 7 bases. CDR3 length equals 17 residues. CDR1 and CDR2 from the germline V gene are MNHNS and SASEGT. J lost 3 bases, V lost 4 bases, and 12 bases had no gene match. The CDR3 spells CASSVQGSRVVNQPQHF. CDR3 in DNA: TGTGCCAGCAGTGTACAGGGGAGTCGGGTCGTCAATCAGCCCCAGCATTTT.

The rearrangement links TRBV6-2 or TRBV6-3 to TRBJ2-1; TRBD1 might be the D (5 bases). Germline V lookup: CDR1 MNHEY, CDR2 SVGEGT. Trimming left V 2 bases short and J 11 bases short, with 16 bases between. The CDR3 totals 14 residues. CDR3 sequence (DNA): TGTGCCAGCAGTTACGCGACAGTCAGGCCCCAGCAGTTCTTC. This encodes CASSYATVRPQQFF.

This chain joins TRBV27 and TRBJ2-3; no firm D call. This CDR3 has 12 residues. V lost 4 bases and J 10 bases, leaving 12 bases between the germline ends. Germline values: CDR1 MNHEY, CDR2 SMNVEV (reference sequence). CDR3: CASSSAASAQYF. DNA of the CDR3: TGTGCCAGCAGTTCTGCGGCATCCGCGCAGTATTTT.

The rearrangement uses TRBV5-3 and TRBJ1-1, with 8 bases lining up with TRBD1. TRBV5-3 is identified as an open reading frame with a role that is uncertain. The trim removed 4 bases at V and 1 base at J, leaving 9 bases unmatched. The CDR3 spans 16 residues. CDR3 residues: CARSPQGAEKNTEAFF. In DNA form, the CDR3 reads TGTGCCAGAAGCCCGCAGGGGGCCGAAAAGAACACTGAAGCTTTCTTT.

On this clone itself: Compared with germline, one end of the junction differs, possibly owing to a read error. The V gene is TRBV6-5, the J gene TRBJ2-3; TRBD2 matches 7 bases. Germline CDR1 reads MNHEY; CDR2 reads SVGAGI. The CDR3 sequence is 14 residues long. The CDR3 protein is CASITGGITETQYF. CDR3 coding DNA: TGTGCCAGCATCACGGGGGGTATCACAGAGACGCAGTATTTT.

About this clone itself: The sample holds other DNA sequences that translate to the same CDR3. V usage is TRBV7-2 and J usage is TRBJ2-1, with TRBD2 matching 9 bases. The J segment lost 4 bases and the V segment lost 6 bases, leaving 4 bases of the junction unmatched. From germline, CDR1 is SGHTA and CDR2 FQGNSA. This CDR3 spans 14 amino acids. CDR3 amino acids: CASSPAGGYNEQFF. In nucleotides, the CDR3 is TGTGCCAGCAGTCCAGCGGGAGGTTACAATGAGCAGTTCTTC.

CDR3 DNA: TGTGCCAGCAGTGTTGGGACAGGGGGCACTGAAGCTTTCTTT. Protein product: CASSVGTGGTEAFF. V gene TRBV2 combines with J gene TRBJ1-1, with TRBD1 matching 11 bases. The germline V gene encodes CDR1 SNHLY and CDR2 FYNNEI. The CDR3 covers 14 residues. The junction had 2 bases not matched to a gene; V was cut back by 4 bases and J by 4 bases.

CDR3 region: CASSSSAGGETQYF. The CDR3 nucleotides are TGTGCCAGCAGTTCCTCAGCGGGGGGAGAGACCCAGTACTTC. The chain couples TRBV6-5 to TRBJ2-5; 9 positions agree with TRBD2. There are 14 residues in the CDR3. V shed 4 bases and J 4 bases; nucleotides not matched to a gene: 4. The germline V gene has CDR1 MNHEY and CDR2 SVGAGI.

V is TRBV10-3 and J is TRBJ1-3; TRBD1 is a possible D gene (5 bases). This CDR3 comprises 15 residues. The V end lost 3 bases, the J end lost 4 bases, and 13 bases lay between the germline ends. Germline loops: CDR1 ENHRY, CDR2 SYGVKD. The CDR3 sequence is CAISDFQGKGNTIYF. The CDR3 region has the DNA TGTGCCATCAGTGATTTCCAGGGCAAAGGAAACACCATATATTTT.

The CDR3 region has the DNA TGCGCCAGCAGCTTAGGGGGCCCTAGATTAAAGAACACTGAAGCTTTCTTT. Encoded protein: CASSLGGPRLKNTEAFF. J is TRBJ1-1 and V is TRBV5-1, with 7 nucleotides matching TRBD1. The germline gives CDR1 SGHRS, CDR2 YFSETQ. V was clipped by 2 bases and J by 1 base; unmatched bases: 11. The CDR3 has 17 residues.

The CDR3: CASSTLAGSTDTQYF. The CDR3 DNA reads as TGTGCCAGTAGTACCTTAGCGGGAAGCACAGATACGCAGTATTTT. The chain is built from TRBV19 and TRBJ2-3; 8 nucleotides agree with TRBD2. Trimming cost V 4 bases and J 0 bases; bases outside gene matches: 3. CDR3 length equals 15 residues. CDR1 is LNHDA and CDR2 is SQIVND in the germline V gene (reference sequence).

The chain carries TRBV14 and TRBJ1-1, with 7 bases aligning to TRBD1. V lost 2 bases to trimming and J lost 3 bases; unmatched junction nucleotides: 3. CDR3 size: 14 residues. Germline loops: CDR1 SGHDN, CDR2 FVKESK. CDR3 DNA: TGTGCCAGCAGCCAACCGGACAGGCACACTGAAGCTTTCTTT. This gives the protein CASSQPDRHTEAFF. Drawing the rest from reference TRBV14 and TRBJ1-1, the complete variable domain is EAGVTQFPSHSVIEKGQTVTLRCDPISGHDNLYWYRRVMGKEIKFLLHFVKESKQDESGMPNNRFLAERTGGTYSTLKVQPAELEDSGVYFCASSQPDRHTEAFFGQGTRLTVV.